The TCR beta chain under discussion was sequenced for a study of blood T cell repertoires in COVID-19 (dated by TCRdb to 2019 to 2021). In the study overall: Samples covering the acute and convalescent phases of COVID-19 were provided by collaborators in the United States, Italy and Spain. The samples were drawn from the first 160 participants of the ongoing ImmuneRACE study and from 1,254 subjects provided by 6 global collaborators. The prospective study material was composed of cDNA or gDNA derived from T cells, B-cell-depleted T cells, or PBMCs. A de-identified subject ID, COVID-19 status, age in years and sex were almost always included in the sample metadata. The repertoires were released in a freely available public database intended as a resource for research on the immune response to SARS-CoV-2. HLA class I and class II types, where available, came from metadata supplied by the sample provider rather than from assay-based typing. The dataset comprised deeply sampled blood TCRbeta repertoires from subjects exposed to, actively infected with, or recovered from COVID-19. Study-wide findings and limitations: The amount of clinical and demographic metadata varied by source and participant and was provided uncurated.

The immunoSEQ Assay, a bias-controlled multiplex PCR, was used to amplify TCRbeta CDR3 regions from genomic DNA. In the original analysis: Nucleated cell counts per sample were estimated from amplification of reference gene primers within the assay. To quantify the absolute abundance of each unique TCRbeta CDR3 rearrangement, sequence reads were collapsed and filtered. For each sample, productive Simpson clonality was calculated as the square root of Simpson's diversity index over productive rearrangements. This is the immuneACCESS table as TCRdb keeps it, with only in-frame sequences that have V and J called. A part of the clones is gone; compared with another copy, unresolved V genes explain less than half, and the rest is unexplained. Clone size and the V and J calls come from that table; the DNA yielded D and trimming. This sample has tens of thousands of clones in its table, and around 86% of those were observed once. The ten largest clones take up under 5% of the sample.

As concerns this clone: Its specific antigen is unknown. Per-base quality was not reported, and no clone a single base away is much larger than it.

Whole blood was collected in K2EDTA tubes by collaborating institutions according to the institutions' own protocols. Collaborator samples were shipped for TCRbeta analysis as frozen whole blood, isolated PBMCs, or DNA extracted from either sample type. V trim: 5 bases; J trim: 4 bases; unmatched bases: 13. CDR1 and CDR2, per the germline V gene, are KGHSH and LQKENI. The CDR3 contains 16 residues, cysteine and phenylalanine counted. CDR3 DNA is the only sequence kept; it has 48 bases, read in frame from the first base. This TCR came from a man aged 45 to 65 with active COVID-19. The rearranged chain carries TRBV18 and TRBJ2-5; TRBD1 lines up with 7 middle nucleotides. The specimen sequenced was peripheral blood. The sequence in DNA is TGTGCCAGCTCAGCTGACAGGGCGATCCCGTCAGAGACCCAGTACTTC. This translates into CASSADRAIPSETQYF.